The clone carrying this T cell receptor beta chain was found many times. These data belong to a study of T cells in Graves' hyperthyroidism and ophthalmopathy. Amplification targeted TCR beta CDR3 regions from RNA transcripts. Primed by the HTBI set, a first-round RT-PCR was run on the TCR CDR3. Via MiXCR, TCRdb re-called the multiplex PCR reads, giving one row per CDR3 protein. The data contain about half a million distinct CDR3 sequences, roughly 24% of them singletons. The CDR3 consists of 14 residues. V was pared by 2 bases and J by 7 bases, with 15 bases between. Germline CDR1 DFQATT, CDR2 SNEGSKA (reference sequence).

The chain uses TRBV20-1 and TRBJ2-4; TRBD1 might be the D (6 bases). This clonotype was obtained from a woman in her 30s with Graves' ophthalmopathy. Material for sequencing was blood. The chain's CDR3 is CSARRILRGNIQYF. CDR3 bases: TGCAGTGCTAGACGTATCCTCAGGGGTAACATTCAGTACTTC.